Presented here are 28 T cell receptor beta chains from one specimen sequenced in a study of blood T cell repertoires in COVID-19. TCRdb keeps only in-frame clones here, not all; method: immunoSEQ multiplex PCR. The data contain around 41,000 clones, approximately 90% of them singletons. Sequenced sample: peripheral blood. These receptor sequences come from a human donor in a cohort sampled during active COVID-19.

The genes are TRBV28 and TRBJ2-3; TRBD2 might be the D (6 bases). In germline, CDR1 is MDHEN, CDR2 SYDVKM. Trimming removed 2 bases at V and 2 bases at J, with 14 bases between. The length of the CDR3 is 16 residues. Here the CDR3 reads CASSLGRRVDTDTQYF. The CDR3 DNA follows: TGTGCCAGCAGTTTAGGTAGGAGGGTGGACACAGATACGCAGTATTTT.

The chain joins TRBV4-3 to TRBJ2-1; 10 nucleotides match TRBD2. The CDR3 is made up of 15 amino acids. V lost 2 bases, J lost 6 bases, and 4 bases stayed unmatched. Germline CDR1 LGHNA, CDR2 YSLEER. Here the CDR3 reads CASSQLAGGINEQFF. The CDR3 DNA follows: TGCGCCAGCAGCCAATTAGCGGGGGGAATCAATGAGCAGTTCTTC.

As DNA, the CDR3 is TGTGCCAGCAGTGTACTGACTTACAATGAGCAGTTCTTC. It codes for CASSVLTYNEQFF. This sequence joins TRBV12-3 or TRBV12-4 and TRBJ2-1; D gene unclear. The V gene lost 5 bases and the J gene lost 4 bases, with 9 bases spanning the gap. This CDR3 contains 13 residues.

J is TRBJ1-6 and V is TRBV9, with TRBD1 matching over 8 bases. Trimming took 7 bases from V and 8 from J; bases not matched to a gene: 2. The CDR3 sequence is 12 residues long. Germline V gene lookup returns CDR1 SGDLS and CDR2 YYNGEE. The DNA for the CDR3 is TGTGCCAGCGGGGACAGGCATTCACCCCTCCACTTT. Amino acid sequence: CASGDRHSPLHF.

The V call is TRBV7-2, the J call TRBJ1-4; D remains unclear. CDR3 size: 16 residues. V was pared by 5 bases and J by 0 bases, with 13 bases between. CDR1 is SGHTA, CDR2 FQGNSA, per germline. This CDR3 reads CASSGRLGATNEKLFF. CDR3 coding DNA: TGTGCCAGCAGCGGCAGACTTGGTGCAACTAATGAAAAACTGTTTTTT. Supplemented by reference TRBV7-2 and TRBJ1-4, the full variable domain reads GAGVSQSPSNKVTEKGKDVELRCDPISGHTALYWYRQSLGQGLEFLIYFQGNSAPDKSGLPSDRFSAERTGGSVSTLTIQRTQQEDSAVYLCASSGRLGATNEKLFFGSGTQLSVL.

For the CDR3, the DNA is TGCGCCAGCAGCCGACCCGCCGGGGGATCTGGAAACACCATATATTTT. Translated: CASSRPAGGSGNTIYF. The chain employs TRBV4-1 and TRBJ1-3, with D possibly matching TRBD1 (5 bases). V was trimmed by 4 bases and J by 1 base, leaving 14 bases between them. This CDR3 has 16 amino acids. Germline-derived CDR1 and CDR2 are MGHRA and YSYEKL.

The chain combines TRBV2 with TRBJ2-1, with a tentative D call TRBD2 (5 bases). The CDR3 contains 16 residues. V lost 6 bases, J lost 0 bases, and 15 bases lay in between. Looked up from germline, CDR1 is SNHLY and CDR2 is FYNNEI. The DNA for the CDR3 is TGTGCCAGCAGGGTAGGACTGACGAGCTCCTACAATGAGCAGTTCTTC. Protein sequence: CASRVGLTSSYNEQFF.

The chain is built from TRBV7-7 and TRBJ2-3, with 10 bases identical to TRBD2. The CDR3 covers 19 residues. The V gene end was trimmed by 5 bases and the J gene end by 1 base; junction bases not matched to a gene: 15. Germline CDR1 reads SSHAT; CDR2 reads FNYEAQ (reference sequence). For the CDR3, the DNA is TGTGCCAGCAGCCCACAAACCTTAATAGCGGGAGGAGGCACAGATACGCAGTATTTT. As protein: CASSPQTLIAGGGTDTQYF.

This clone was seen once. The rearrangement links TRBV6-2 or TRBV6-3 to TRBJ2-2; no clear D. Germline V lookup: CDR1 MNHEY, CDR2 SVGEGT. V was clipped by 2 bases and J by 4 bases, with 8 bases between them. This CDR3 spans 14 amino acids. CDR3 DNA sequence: TGTGCCAGCAGTTACGGGCATCTCACCGGGGAGCTGTTTTTT. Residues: CASSYGHLTGELFF.

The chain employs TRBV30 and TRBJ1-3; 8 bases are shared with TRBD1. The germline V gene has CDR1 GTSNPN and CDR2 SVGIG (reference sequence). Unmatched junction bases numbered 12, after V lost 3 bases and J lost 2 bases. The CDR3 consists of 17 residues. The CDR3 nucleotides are TGTGCCTGGAGAGCGGACAGGGTTGGTTGGGCTGGAAACACCATATATTTT. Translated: CAWRADRVGWAGNTIYF.

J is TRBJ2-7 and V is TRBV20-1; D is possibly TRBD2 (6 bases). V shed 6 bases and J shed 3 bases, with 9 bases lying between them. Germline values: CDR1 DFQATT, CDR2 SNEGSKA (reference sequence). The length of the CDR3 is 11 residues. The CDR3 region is CSAEGRYEQYF. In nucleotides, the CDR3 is TGCAGTGCGGAGGGGCGCTACGAGCAGTACTTC.

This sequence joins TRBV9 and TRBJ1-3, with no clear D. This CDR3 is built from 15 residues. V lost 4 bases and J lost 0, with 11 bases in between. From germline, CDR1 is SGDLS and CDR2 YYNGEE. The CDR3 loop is CASSPGVDSGNTIYF. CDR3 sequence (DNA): TGTGCCAGCAGCCCCGGGGTGGACTCTGGAAACACCATATATTTT.

In DNA, the CDR3 is TGCGCCAGCAGCCCAGGACATGTCGGGGAAAAACTGTTTTTT. Its protein product is CASSPGHVGEKLFF. The gene calls are TRBV5-1 and TRBJ1-4, with D possibly TRBD1 on 5 matching bases. With 4 bases removed from V and 8 bases from J, the gap between germline ends came to 15 bases. There are 14 residues in the CDR3. Per germline, CDR1 SGHRS and CDR2 YFSETQ.

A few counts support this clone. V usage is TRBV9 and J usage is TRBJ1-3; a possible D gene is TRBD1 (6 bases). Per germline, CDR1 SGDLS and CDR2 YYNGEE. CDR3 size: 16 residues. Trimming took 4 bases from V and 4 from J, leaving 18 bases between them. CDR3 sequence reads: CASSPRTGTRGNTIYF. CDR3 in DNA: TGTGCCAGCAGCCCCCGAACAGGGACCCGCGGAAACACCATATATTTT.

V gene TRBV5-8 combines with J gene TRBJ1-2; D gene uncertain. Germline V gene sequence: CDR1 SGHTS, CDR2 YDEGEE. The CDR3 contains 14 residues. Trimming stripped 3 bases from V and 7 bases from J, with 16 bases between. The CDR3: CASSWATRGFGYTF. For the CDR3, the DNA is TGTGCCAGCAGCTGGGCAACTAGAGGGTTTGGCTACACCTTC.

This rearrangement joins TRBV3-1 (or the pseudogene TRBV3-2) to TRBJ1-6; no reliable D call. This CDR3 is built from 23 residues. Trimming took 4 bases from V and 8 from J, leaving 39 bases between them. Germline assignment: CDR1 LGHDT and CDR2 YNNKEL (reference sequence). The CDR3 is CASSPSRKIPSIEGGRYDSPLHF. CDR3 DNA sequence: TGTGCCAGCAGCCCGTCCCGCAAGATCCCATCAATCGAGGGTGGCCGTTACGATTCACCCCTCCACTTT.

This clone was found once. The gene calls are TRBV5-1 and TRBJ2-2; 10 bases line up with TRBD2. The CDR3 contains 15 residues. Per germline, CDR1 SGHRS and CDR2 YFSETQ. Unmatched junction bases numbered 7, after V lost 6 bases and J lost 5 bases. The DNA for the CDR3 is TGCGCCAGCACCAACCTAGCGGGGGAAACCGGGGAGCTGTTTTTT. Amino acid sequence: CASTNLAGETGELFF. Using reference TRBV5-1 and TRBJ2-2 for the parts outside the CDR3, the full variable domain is KAGVTQTPRYLIKTRGQQVTLSCSPISGHRSVSWYQQTPGQGLQFLFEYFSETQRNKGNFPGRFSGRQFSNSRSEMNVSTLELGDSALYLCASTNLAGETGELFFGEGSRLTVL.

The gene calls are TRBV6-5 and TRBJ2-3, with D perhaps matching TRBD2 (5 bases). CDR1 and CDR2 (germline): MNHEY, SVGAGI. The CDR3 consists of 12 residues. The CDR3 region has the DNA TGTAGTATCGCGGGTTCGACAGATACGCAGTATTTT. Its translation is CSIAGSTDTQYF.

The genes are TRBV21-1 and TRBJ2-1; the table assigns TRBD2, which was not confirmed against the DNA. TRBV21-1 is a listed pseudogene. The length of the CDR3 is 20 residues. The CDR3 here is CASIRPRLAGGSRSYNEQFF. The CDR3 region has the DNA TGTGCCAGCATTAGACCGAGGCTAGCGGGGGGGTCTAGGTCCTACAATGAGCAGTTCTTC.

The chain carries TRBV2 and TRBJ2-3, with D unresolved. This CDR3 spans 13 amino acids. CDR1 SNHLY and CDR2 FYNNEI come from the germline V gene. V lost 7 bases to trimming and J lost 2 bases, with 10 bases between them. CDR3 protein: CASIPSLTDTQYF. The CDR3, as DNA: TGTGCCAGCATTCCTTCCCTCACAGATACGCAGTATTTT.

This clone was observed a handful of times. In DNA form, the CDR3 reads TGTGCCAGCGGAGTCGGGACAGGGTCCTACGAGCAGTACTTC. Amino acids: CASGVGTGSYEQYF. J is TRBJ2-7 and V is TRBV5-5; 9 bases align to TRBD1. The CDR3 consists of 14 residues. Trimming at V came to 7 bases and at J to 1 base, leaving 6 bases not matched to a gene. Germline assignment: CDR1 SGHKS and CDR2 YYEKEE (reference sequence).

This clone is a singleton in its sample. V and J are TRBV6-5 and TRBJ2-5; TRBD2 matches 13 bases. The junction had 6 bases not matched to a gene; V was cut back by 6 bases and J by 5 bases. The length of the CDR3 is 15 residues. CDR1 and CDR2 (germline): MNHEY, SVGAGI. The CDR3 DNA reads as TGTGCCAGCAGCCTACTAGCGGGAGGGCCGGAGACCCAGTACTTC. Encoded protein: CASSLLAGGPETQYF.

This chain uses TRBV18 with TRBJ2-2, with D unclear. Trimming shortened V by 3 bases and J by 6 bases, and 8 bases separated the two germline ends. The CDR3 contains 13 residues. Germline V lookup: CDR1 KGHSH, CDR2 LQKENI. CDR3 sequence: CASSPQFPGELFF. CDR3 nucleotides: TGTGCCAGCTCACCGCAGTTCCCCGGGGAGCTGTTTTTT.

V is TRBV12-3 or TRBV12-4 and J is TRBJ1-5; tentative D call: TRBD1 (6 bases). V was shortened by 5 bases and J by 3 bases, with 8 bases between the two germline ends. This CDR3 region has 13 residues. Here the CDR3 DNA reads TGTGCCAGCAGTGGACAGATCAATCAGCCCCAGCATTTT. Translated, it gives CASSGQINQPQHF.

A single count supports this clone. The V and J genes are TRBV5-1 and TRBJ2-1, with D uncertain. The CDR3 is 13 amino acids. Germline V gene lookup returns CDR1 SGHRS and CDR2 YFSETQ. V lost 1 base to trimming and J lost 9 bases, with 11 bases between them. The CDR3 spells CASSLSLLGEQFF. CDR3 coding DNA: TGCGCCAGCAGCTTGAGCTTGCTCGGTGAGCAGTTCTTC.

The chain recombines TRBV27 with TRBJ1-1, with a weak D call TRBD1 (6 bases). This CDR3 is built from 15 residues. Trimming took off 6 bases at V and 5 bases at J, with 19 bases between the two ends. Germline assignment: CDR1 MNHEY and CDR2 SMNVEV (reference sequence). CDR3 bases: TGTGCCAGCAGCCCCTTGGTACAGGGTGGGACTGAAGCTTTCTTT. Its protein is CASSPLVQGGTEAFF.

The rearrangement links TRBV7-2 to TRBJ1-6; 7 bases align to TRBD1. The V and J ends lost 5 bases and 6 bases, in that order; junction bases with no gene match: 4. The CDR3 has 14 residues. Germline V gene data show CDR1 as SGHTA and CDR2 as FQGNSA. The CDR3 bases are TGTGCCAGCAGCCCACGACAGGGTAATTCACCCCTCCACTTT. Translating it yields CASSPRQGNSPLHF.

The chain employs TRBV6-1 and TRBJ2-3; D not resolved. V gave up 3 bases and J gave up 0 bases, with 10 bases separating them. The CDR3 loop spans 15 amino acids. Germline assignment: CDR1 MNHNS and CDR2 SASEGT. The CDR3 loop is CASSENRPSTDTQYF. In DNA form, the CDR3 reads TGTGCCAGCAGTGAGAACAGACCTAGCACAGATACGCAGTATTTT.